This is a list of T cell receptor beta chains from one sample in a study of cytomegalovirus exposure and HLA in healthy donors. This table comes from immunoSEQ multiplex PCR, and its TCRdb copy is limited to in-frame clones, with some not included. The sample carries over 75,000 clones, 60% to 80% recorded once. The sample was PBMCs. Receptors originate from a female donor in good health and CMV-seronegative. CDR3s leave out the opening cysteine and the closing phenylalanine or tryptophan. Each record gives: V gene, CDR3 protein.

v_gene: TRBV4-2
CDR3aa: ASSQEAGGPRNEQF

v_gene: TRBV7-6
CDR3aa: ASSPGLAGAYNEQF

v_gene: TRBV10-3
CDR3aa: AGGQGTDTQY

v_gene: TRBV9
CDR3aa: ASSGTGSSPLH

v_gene: TRBV5-6
CDR3aa: ASSLGGLGANEKLF

v_gene: TRBV7-9
CDR3aa: ASSLYTGGHGNTIY

v_gene: TRBV29-1
CDR3aa: SVAGYNQPQH

v_gene: TRBV7-3
CDR3aa: ASSPFRDPTNEKLF

v_gene: TRBV29-1
CDR3aa: SVEAQGFGGTPTDTQY

v_gene: TRBV2
CDR3aa: ASLGSGVGSNQPQH

v_gene: TRBV27
CDR3aa: ASSSGTGYSNQPQH

v_gene: TRBV28
CDR3aa: ASSLSAGGPYGYT

v_gene: TRBV30
CDR3aa: AWSPQGEKLF

v_gene: TRBV5-1
CDR3aa: ASSLARASDSPLH